This record covers a single T cell receptor (beta chain). The antigen it recognizes is unknown. Within one base of it there is no much larger clone, and no base qualities were kept. The source of the sample is a study of blood T cell repertoires in COVID-19 (dated by TCRdb to 2019 to 2021). The study in broad terms: Collaborator samples came from the United States, Italy and Spain and covered acute and convalescent phases of COVID-19. The dataset comprised deeply sampled blood TCRbeta repertoires from subjects exposed to, actively infected with, or recovered from COVID-19. Where available, HLA class I and class II types were taken from metadata supplied by the sample provider and were not determined by assay-based typing. The material from the prospective study consisted of cDNA or gDNA derived from T cells, B-cell-depleted T cells, or PBMCs. A freely available public database, intended as a resource for researchers studying the immune response to SARS-CoV-2, is where the repertoires were released. Samples came from the ongoing ImmuneRACE study (first 160 participants) plus 1,254 subjects from 6 global collaborators. Nearly every sample came with metadata listing a de-identified subject ID, COVID-19 status, age in years and sex.

TCRbeta CDR3 regions were amplified from genomic DNA using the immunoSEQ Assay, a bias-controlled multiplex PCR. The authors' pipeline ran thus. The number of nucleated cells in each sample was estimated from the amplification of reference gene primers within the assay. To quantify the absolute abundance of each unique TCRbeta CDR3 rearrangement, sequence reads were collapsed and filtered. For each sample, productive Simpson clonality was calculated as the square root of Simpson's diversity index over productive rearrangements. Held by TCRdb, this immuneACCESS table contains in-frame sequences only and omits some clones. Under half of the omission traces to an unresolved V gene where checked; the cause of the rest is unknown. Clone size and the V and J calls come from that table; the DNA yielded D and trimming. The sample table contains almost 350,000 clones; only one count was recorded for approximately 89% of them. 3.9% of the sample belongs to the ten largest clones.

The paper's findings and limits, for the study overall: Clinical and demographic metadata were provided uncurated, with the amount varying by source and participant.

One collaborating source in Seattle enrolled patients while the patients were actively infected and followed the patients over time throughout the course of disease. The collaborating institutions used their own protocols to collect whole blood in K2EDTA tubes. Collaborator samples were shipped for TCRbeta analysis as frozen whole blood, isolated PBMCs, or DNA extracted from either sample type. What was sequenced was peripheral blood. This TCR was recovered from a woman aged 60 to 75 with COVID-19, enrolled during active disease.

The nucleotides are TGTGCCAGCAGCTTGGCCGCAACTAATGAAAAACTGTTTTTT. Translated, it gives CASSLAATNEKLFF. The chain was built from TRBV5-6 and TRBJ1-4; the D gene is unclear. CDR1 and CDR2, per the germline V gene, are SGHDT and YYEEEE. Inclusive of the bounding cysteine and phenylalanine, the CDR3 is 14 residues long. Only the CDR3 part of the read is kept: 42 bases, read in frame from the first base. The trim is 0 bases for V and 0 bases for J, with a gap of 3 bases between the germline ends.